Shown below are 27 T cell receptor beta chains from a single sample sequenced in a study of Graves' ophthalmopathy and Graves' hyperthyroidism. Amplification targeted the TCR beta CDR3 regions, with RNA transcripts as the source material. Second-round multiplex PCR came after a first-round RT-PCR that employed HTBI primers. One entry per CDR3 protein results from TCRdb running MiXCR on the multiplex PCR reads. The table shows about 220,000 distinct CDR3 sequences, with 20% to 25% occurring only once. The source material was peripheral blood. The receptors stem from a woman aged 45-59 years with Graves' ophthalmopathy.

The sample holds many counts of this clonotype. The chain recombines TRBV11-1 with TRBJ2-5; 7 positions agree with TRBD2. The CDR3 extends over 17 amino acids. Germline loops: CDR1 SGHAT, CDR2 FQDESV (reference sequence). The V segment lost 5 bases and the J segment 5 bases; nucleotides outside the gene matches: 17. Here the CDR3 reads CASSLMVGGSFWETQYF. The CDR3 nucleotides are TGTGCCAGCAGCCTAATGGTCGGCGGGAGTTTCTGGGAGACCCAGTACTTC. The complete variable domain, with remaining parts taken from reference TRBV11-1 and TRBJ2-5, reads EAEVAQSPRYKITEKSQAVAFWCDPISGHATLYWYRQILGQGPELLVQFQDESVVDDSQLPKDRFSAERLKGVDSTLKIQPAELGDSAMYLCASSLMVGGSFWETQYFGPGTRLLVL.

This clonotype was counted at least ten times. The V and J genes are TRBV28 and TRBJ1-1, with 11 positions matching TRBD1. This CDR3 is built from 16 residues. V lost 6 bases to trimming and J lost 5 bases; unmatched junction nucleotides: 11. Germline loops: CDR1 MDHEN, CDR2 SYDVKM. CDR3 nucleotides: TGTGCCAGCAGGAGTGGGACAGGGGGATATTGGACTGAAGCTTTCTTT. Translated: CASRSGTGGYWTEAFF.

This clonotype was picked up many times. This sequence joins TRBV6-1 and TRBJ1-5; TRBD1 might be the D (6 bases). Trimming cost V 4 bases and J 3 bases, with 13 bases left between them. This CDR3 spans 15 amino acids. The germline CDR1 and CDR2 sequences are MNHNS and SASEGT. Here the CDR3 DNA reads TGTGCCAGCAGTGTTTCGGGACACTACAATCAGCCCCAGCATTTT. Its translation is CASSVSGHYNQPQHF.

V and J are TRBV28 and TRBJ2-7; 15 nucleotides agree with TRBD2. The CDR3 loop spans 19 amino acids. Per germline, CDR1 MDHEN and CDR2 SYDVKM. V shed 4 bases, J shed 4 bases, and the junction held 14 bases outside the gene matches. The CDR3, as DNA: TGTGCCAGCAGTTCCGAACACTGGACTAGCGGGAGGGCCGGGTACGAGCAGTACTTC. Encoded protein: CASSSEHWTSGRAGYEQYF.

This clonotype was detected many times. The J gene is TRBJ1-6, the V gene TRBV10-3, with D maybe TRBD1 (5 bases). The CDR3 extends over 15 amino acids. The germline V gene has CDR1 ENHRY and CDR2 SYGVKD. Trimming left V 7 bases short and J 0 bases short, with 10 bases between. The CDR3 nucleotides are TGTGCCATCAAGGAGGGGAGCTCCTATAATTCACCCCTCCACTTT. It yields the protein CAIKEGSSYNSPLHF.

Ten or more counts support this clonotype. V usage is TRBV28 and J usage is TRBJ1-1; TRBD1 matches 8 bases. The germline V gene has CDR1 MDHEN and CDR2 SYDVKM. Unmatched junction bases numbered 14, after V lost 10 bases and J lost 7 bases. This CDR3 region has 14 residues. CDR3 sequence (DNA): TGTGCCACCCGGCGGTGGCAGGGGGCGGATGAAGCTTTCTTT. Protein product: CATRRWQGADEAFF.

This clonotype was counted many times. The rearrangement links TRBV3-1 to TRBJ1-1; D is possibly TRBD1 (6 bases). The V end lost 2 bases, the J end lost 10 bases, and 11 bases lay between the germline ends. The CDR3 runs 12 residues. Germline V lookup: CDR1 LGHDT, CDR2 YNNKEL (reference sequence). CDR3 sequence: CASSQPGQSAFF. DNA for the CDR3: TGTGCCAGCAGCCAACCTGGACAGTCAGCTTTCTTT.

At least ten counts were recorded for this clonotype. The rearrangement links TRBV6-2 or TRBV6-3 to TRBJ2-5; tentative D call: TRBD2 (7 bases). The V and J ends lost 6 bases and 7 bases respectively, with 15 bases between them. The CDR3 covers 13 residues. The germline V gene has CDR1 MNHEY and CDR2 SVGEGT. DNA of the CDR3: TGTGCCAGCAGAGACGGGGGGCGCGGGACCCAGTACTTC. Encoded protein: CASRDGGRGTQYF.

This clonotype was found many times. CDR3 in DNA: TGCAGTGCTAGAGATGAACAGGGGGCGGGAGAGACCCAGTACTTC. Translated: CSARDEQGAGETQYF. V and J are TRBV20-1 and TRBJ2-5; 9 bases are shared with TRBD1. The V segment lost 0 bases and the J segment 4 bases; nucleotides outside the gene matches: 6. The CDR3 spans 15 residues. The germline V gene encodes CDR1 DFQATT and CDR2 SNEGSKA (reference sequence).

The sample holds many counts of this clonotype. The chain joins TRBV13 to TRBJ2-7; TRBD1 matches at 7 bases. V shed 5 bases and J 1 base; nucleotides not matched to a gene: 11. CDR1 PRHDT and CDR2 FYEKMQ come from the germline V gene (reference sequence). This CDR3 comprises 16 residues. This CDR3 is CASSAPGQFVSYEQYF. The CDR3 DNA is TGTGCCAGCAGCGCCCCGGGACAGTTCGTTTCCTACGAGCAGTACTTC.

This clonotype was counted ten times or more. The rearrangement joins TRBV4-2 to TRBJ1-3; no clear D. This CDR3 comprises 18 residues. Between the trimmed V and J ends, which lost 3 bases and 0 bases, there was a span of 18 bases. CDR1 is LGHNA, CDR2 YNFKEQ, per germline. CDR3 sequence reads: CASSHTGERPYSGNTIYF. DNA of the CDR3: TGTGCCAGCAGCCATACCGGCGAAAGGCCATACTCTGGAAACACCATATATTTT.

This rearrangement joins TRBV4-2 to TRBJ2-5; TRBD2 might be the D (6 bases). With 0 bases removed from V and 2 bases from J, the gap between germline ends came to 19 bases. The CDR3 spans 18 residues. Looked up from germline, CDR1 is LGHNA and CDR2 is YNFKEQ. The CDR3 nucleotides are TGTGCCAGCAGCCAAGAGATCTGGACTACTTCCTGGCAAGAGACCCAGTACTTC. It specifies CASSQEIWTTSWQETQYF.

Regarding this clonotype: A single base separates this from a much larger clone, so it may be a read error. V gene TRBV5-1 combines with J gene TRBJ2-4, with no clear D. Germline V gene lookup returns CDR1 SGHRS and CDR2 YFSETQ. The V end lost 0 bases, the J end lost 5 bases, and 6 bases lay between the germline ends. This CDR3 region has 13 residues. CDR3 region: CASSLESENIQYF. The CDR3 DNA sequence: TGCGCCAGCAGCTTGGAGAGCGAAAACATTCAGTACTTC.

This clonotype occurred many times. This chain connects TRBV6-5 to TRBJ2-7; 9 bases align to TRBD1. Trimming cost V 6 bases and J 5 bases; bases outside gene matches: 14. There are 16 residues in the CDR3. The V gene's germline CDR1 is MNHEY and CDR2 SVGAGI. CDR3 DNA sequence: TGTGCCAGCAGGCGAAGGGGCTGGGACAGGGCTAACGAGCAGTACTTC. Translating it yields CASRRRGWDRANEQYF.

Many counts were recorded for this clonotype. V gene TRBV24-1 combines with J gene TRBJ1-1; possibly TRBD1 for D (5 bases). This CDR3 comprises 15 residues. Deletions cut 3 bases from V and 1 base from J, with 11 bases between. CDR1 is KGHDR and CDR2 is SFDVKD in the germline V gene. The CDR3 DNA reads as TGTGCCACCAGTGATCCAAAGACAGCGAACACTGAAGCTTTCTTT. This encodes CATSDPKTANTEAFF.

The table lists this clonotype with many counts. The chain couples TRBV20-1 to TRBJ2-5; 7 bases map to TRBD2. This CDR3 is 15 amino acids long. Trimming at V came to 3 bases and at J to 3 bases, leaving 10 bases not matched to a gene. From germline, CDR1 is DFQATT and CDR2 SNEGSKA (reference sequence). The DNA for the CDR3 is TGCAGTGCTAGTATAGCGGGTGGAGGCGAAGAGACCCAGTACTTC. Its translation is CSASIAGGGEETQYF.

CDR3 residues: CASSRMGQVSPLHF. In DNA, the CDR3 is TGTGCCAGCAGTAGGATGGGACAGGTGTCACCCCTCCACTTT. V is TRBV25-1 and J is TRBJ1-6, with 8 nucleotides matching TRBD1. The ends lost 5 bases at V and 10 bases at J; junction bases unmatched: 7. The CDR3 runs to 14 residues. Germline lookup yields CDR1 MGHDK and CDR2 SYGVNS.

This clonotype was picked up many times. The V and J genes are TRBV19 and TRBJ1-2; TRBD1 matches 10 bases. CDR1 LNHDA and CDR2 SQIVND come from the germline V gene (reference sequence). Trimming at V came to 2 bases and at J to 2 bases, leaving 8 bases not matched to a gene. The CDR3 totals 17 residues. Here the CDR3 DNA reads TGTGCCAGTAGTATATTAGGGGGGACAGGGGAAAACTATGGCTACACCTTC. Its protein product is CASSILGGTGENYGYTF.

This clonotype was counted ten times or more. The chain recombines TRBV20-1 with TRBJ1-2, with 7 bases aligning to TRBD1. Germline V gene lookup returns CDR1 DFQATT and CDR2 SNEGSKA (reference sequence). This CDR3 has 12 amino acids. V gave up 3 bases and J gave up 8 bases; unmatched junction bases: 6. The CDR3 region is CSASSGGDGYTF. CDR3 nucleotides: TGCAGTGCTAGTTCAGGGGGGGACGGCTACACCTTC.

This clonotype was seen repeatedly, ten times or more. The chain carries TRBV20-1 and TRBJ2-5, with D tentatively TRBD1 (5 bases). In germline, CDR1 is DFQATT, CDR2 SNEGSKA (reference sequence). The CDR3 is 16 residues long. The ends were cut back, 6 bases at V and 5 bases at J, with 25 bases in the middle. CDR3 in amino acids: CSAASTALDWVETQYF. Written as DNA, the CDR3 is TGCAGTGCCGCCTCGACAGCCCTAGACTGGGTCGAGACCCAGTACTTC.

This clonotype was seen ten or more times. The chain carries TRBV27 and TRBJ2-5, with 10 bases that match TRBD2. CDR1 MNHEY and CDR2 SMNVEV come from the germline V gene (reference sequence). V was pared by 6 bases and J by 5 bases, with 3 bases of the junction left unmatched. This CDR3 has 13 residues. CDR3 nucleotides: TGTGCCAGCAGGCGTAGCGGGAGGGAGACCCAGTACTTC. Amino acid sequence: CASRRSGRETQYF.

This clonotype was counted between two and nine times. This sequence joins TRBV28 and TRBJ2-7; 10 nucleotides align to TRBD2. V shed 8 bases, J shed 4 bases, and the junction held 5 bases outside the gene matches. Germline V CDR1 and CDR2: MDHEN, SYDVKM. This CDR3 has 13 amino acids. The CDR3 DNA is TGTGCCAGCCTGGGACTAGCGAGATACGAGCAGTACTTC. Its protein product is CASLGLARYEQYF.

This clonotype has a handful of counts. This chain joins TRBV3-1 and TRBJ2-2; D gene uncertain. CDR1 is LGHDT, CDR2 YNNKEL, per germline (reference sequence). Trimming stripped 1 base from V and 7 bases from J, with 4 bases between. The length of the CDR3 is 12 residues. CDR3 sequence (DNA): TGTGCCAGCAGCCAAGTCCACGGGGAGCTGTTTTTT. Translating gives CASSQVHGELFF.

This clonotype was observed at least ten times. The gene calls are TRBV12-5 and TRBJ1-5; D might be TRBD1 (5 bases). The germline gives CDR1 LGHNT, CDR2 FRNRAP. Trimming took off 6 bases at V and 5 bases at J, with 11 bases between the two ends. CDR3 size: 13 residues. The DNA of the CDR3 is TGTGCTAGTGGAGCAGGGTTTGATCAGCCCCAGCATTTT. Residues: CASGAGFDQPQHF.

This clonotype was found many times. This rearrangement joins TRBV28 to TRBJ2-7; TRBD1 is a possible D gene (6 bases). V shed 6 bases and J shed 7 bases, with 19 bases lying between them. The CDR3 consists of 14 residues. From germline, CDR1 is MDHEN and CDR2 SYDVKM. The CDR3 DNA sequence: TGTGCCAGCAGCAGCCGGGACAAACGTGTTGAGCAGTACTTC. Its translation: CASSSRDKRVEQYF. Filled out from reference TRBV28 and TRBJ2-7, the complete variable domain reads DVKVTQSSRYLVKRTGEKVFLECVQDMDHENMFWYRQDPGLGLRLIYFSYDVKMKEKGDIPEGYSVSREKKERFSLILESASTNQTSMYLCASSSRDKRVEQYFGPGTRLTVT.

This clonotype appeared many times. The J gene is TRBJ1-1, the V gene TRBV9; TRBD1 might be the D (5 bases). The germline CDR1 and CDR2 sequences are SGDLS and YYNGEE. V shed 3 bases and J shed 7 bases, with 7 bases lying between them. The CDR3 spans 11 residues. Written as DNA, the CDR3 is TGTGCCAGCAGCGGGGACGGTGAAGCTTTCTTT. Residues: CASSGDGEAFF. The variable domain in full, with the rest retrieved from reference TRBV9 and TRBJ1-1, is DSGVTQTPKHLITATGQRVTLRCSPRSGDLSVYWYQQSLDQGLQFLIQYYNGEERAKGNILERFSAQQFPDLHSELNLSSLELGDSALYFCASSGDGEAFFGQGTRLTVV.

This rearrangement joins TRBV12-3 or TRBV12-4 to TRBJ2-7; 7 nucleotides align to TRBD1. The last part of the DNA fits TRBJ2-1 better; the J call may be wrong. This CDR3 is 15 amino acids long. CDR3: CASSLFVTGIYEQFF. The CDR3 nucleotides read TGTGCCAGCAGTTTATTCGTGACAGGGATATACGAGCAGTTCTTC.